This TCR beta chain was recovered during a study of shared clonotypes between healthy human individuals. Overall study results and limits: Only blood was sampled, and tissue TCR repertoires likely differ from blood ones. Naive subsets generally had larger estimated richness than memory subsets.

This CDR3 is built from 14 residues. With 0 bases clipped from V and 5 bases from J, the junction kept 5 bases outside the gene matches. Germline V gives CDR1 SGHRS, CDR2 YFSETQ. Researchers partitioned CD4+ cells into CD45RA+ naive and CD45RA-negative memory subsets. The DNA input per sorted-subset replicate PCR was roughly 0.2 ug, corresponding to 25,000 to 30,000 T cell genomes. Sequenced by immunoSEQ multiplex PCR; TCRdb stores in-frame clones only, minus some. The sample records about 600,000 clones, roughly 97% being singletons. On this clone: Its antigen remains unidentified.

The TCR was taken from a woman aged 25-40 years in good health. The specimen sequenced was naive CD4+ T cells sorted from blood. The subset denotes: CD45RA+ positively selected. This rearrangement joins TRBV5-1 to TRBJ2-7; 7 bases are shared with TRBD2. CDR3 amino acids: CASSLGTRIDEQYF. DNA for the CDR3: TGCGCCAGCAGCTTGGGGACTAGAATTGACGAGCAGTACTTC.